This T cell receptor (beta chain) stems from a study of blood T cells in healthy people across ages. It was with a sample-barcoded 5' primer and a J-beta primer mix that a second PCR of roughly 7 to 11 cycles was run. From the 5' RACE reads, TCRdb called clonotypes with MiXCR, one entry per CDR3 protein. Here the sample spans 700,000 or so distinct CDR3 sequences, around a fifth being singletons. V shed 0 bases, J shed 6 bases, and the junction held 15 bases outside the gene matches. The length of the CDR3 is 18 residues. Germline lookup yields CDR1 MGHRA and CDR2 YSYEKL. The sequence came from a man in his 70s in good health. The sample consisted of blood. The chain uses TRBV4-1 and TRBJ1-2, with TRBD1 matching 8 bases. The CDR3 here is CASSQDWRGTGIRDGYTF. DNA for the CDR3: TGCGCCAGCAGCCAAGATTGGAGGGGGACAGGAATACGTGATGGCTACACCTTC.